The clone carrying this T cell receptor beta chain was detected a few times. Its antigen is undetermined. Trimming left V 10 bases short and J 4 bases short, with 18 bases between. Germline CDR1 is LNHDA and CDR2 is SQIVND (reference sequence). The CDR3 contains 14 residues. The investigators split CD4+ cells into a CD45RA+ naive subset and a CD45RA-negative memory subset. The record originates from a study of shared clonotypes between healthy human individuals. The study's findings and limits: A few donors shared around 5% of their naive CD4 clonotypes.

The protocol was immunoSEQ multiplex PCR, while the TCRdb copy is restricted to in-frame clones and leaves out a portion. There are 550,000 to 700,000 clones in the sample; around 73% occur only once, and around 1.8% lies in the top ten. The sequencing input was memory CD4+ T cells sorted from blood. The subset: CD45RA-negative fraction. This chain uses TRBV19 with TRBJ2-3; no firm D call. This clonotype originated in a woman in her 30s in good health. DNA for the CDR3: TGTGCCACTAAAGTGCAGCAGTCCGCAGATACGCAGTATTTT. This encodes CATKVQQSADTQYF. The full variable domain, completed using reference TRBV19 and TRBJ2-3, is DGGITQSPKYLFRKEGQNVTLSCEQNLNHDAMYWYRQDPGQGLRLIYYSQIVNDFQKGDIAEGYSVSREKKESFPLTVTSAQKNPTAFYLCATKVQQSADTQYFGPGTRLTVL.